This T cell receptor (beta chain) is from a study of T cell repertoires in cytomegalovirus infection. CDR1 is MDHEN and CDR2 is SYDVKM in the germline V gene. The CDR3 has 14 residues. The trim removed 7 bases at V and 6 bases at J, leaving 11 bases unmatched. This clonotype was observed a few times. Antigen unknown. Via MiXCR, TCRdb re-called the reads, giving one row per CDR3 protein. Of over 100,000 distinct CDR3 sequences in the sample, 15% to 20% were seen once. Study-level results: There were carriers of CMV plus the relevant HLA, and cumulative public TCR beta family frequency identified them. Across the ex vivo response, the dominant clonotypes were HLA-C-restricted CMV-specific TCR beta clonotypes.

The material sequenced was PBMCs. This sequence joins TRBV28 and TRBJ2-7; TRBD1 matches at 8 bases. The receptor was derived from a human donor in good health (CMV status not recorded). Some clones in this sample may be carry-over from other donors' samples. The CDR3 reads CASIGGQALFEQYF. For the CDR3, the DNA is TGTGCCAGCATTGGGGGACAGGCGTTATTCGAGCAGTACTTC.